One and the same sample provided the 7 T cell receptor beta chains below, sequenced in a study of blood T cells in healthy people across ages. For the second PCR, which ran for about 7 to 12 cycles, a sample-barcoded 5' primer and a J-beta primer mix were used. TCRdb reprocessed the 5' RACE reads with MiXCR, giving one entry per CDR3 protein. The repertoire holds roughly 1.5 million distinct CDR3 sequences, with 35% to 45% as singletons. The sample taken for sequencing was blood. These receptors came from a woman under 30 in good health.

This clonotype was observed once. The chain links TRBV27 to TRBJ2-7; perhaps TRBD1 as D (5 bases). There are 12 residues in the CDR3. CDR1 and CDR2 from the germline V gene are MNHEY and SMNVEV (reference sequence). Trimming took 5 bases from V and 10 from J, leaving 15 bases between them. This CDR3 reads CASSQQDTKQYF. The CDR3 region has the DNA TGTGCCAGCAGTCAGCAGGACACAAAACAGTACTTC.

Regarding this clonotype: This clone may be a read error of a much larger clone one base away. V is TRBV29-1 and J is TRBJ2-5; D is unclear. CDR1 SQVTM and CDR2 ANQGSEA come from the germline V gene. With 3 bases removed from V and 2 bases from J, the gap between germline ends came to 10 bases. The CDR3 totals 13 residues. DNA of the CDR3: TGCAGCGTTGAGAAACAGACACAAGAGACCCAGTACTTC. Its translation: CSVEKQTQETQYF.

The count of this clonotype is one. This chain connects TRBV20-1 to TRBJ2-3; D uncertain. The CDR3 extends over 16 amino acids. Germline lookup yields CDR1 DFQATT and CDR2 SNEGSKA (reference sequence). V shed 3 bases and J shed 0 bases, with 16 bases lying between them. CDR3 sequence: CSARPTAKASTDTQYF. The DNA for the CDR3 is TGCAGTGCTAGGCCCACGGCTAAGGCAAGCACAGATACGCAGTATTTT.

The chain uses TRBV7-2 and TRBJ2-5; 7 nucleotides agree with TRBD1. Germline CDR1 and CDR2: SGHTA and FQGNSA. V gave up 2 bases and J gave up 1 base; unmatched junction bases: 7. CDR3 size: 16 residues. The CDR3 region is CASSLTPGQTQETQYF. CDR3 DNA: TGTGCCAGCAGCTTAACCCCGGGACAGACCCAAGAGACCCAGTACTTC. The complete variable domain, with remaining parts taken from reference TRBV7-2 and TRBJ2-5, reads GAGVSQSPSNKVTEKGKDVELRCDPISGHTALYWYRQSLGQGLEFLIYFQGNSAPDKSGLPSDRFSAERTGGSVSTLTIQRTQQEDSAVYLCASSLTPGQTQETQYFGPGTRLLVL.

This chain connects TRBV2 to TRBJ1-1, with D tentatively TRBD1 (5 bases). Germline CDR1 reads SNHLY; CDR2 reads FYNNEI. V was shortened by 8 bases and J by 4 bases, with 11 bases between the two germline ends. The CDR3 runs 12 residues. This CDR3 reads CASGAGITEAFF. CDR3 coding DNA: TGTGCCAGCGGGGCAGGGATCACTGAAGCTTTCTTT.

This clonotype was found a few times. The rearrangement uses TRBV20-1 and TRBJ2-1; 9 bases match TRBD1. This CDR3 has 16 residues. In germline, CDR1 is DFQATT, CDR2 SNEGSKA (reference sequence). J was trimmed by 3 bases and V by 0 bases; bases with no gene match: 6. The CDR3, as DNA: TGCAGTGCTAGAGAGGAGGGGACAGGGCTCTACAATGAGCAGTTCTTC. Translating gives CSAREEGTGLYNEQFF.

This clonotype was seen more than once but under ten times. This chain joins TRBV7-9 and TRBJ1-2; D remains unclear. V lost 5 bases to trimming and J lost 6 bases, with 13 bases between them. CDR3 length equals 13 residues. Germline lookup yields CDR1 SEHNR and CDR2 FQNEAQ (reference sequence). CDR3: CASSQTEDHGYTF. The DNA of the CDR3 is TGTGCCAGCAGCCAAACGGAGGATCATGGCTACACCTTC.